A single sample gave rise to the 14 T cell receptor beta chains below, sequenced in a study of blood T cell repertoires in COVID-19 (dated by TCRdb to 2019 to 2021). The library was built by means of the immunoSEQ multiplex PCR assay. In TCRdb, the immuneACCESS table is reduced to in-frame sequences with V and J assigned. These tables do not hold every clone; where another copy was compared, an unresolved V gene accounts for under half, and the others remain unexplained. The sample table contains around 200,000 clones; only one count was recorded for around 75% of them. About 5% of the sample lies in the top ten. Input material: peripheral blood. These receptors came from a human donor in a cohort sampled during active COVID-19.

The gene calls are TRBV6-5 and TRBJ2-7, with D tentatively TRBD1 (6 bases). From germline, CDR1 is MNHEY and CDR2 SVGAGI. The CDR3 extends over 14 amino acids. Trimming took 7 bases from V and 6 from J, leaving 19 bases between them. The CDR3, as DNA: TGTGCCAGCAAAAGGACAGCGGATCAGGTCGAGCAGTACTTC. Its protein product is CASKRTADQVEQYF.

The J gene is TRBJ1-1, the V gene TRBV25-1, with D uncertain. Germline values: CDR1 MGHDK, CDR2 SYGVNS. Trimming removed 4 bases from V and 0 bases from J, with 6 bases in between. The CDR3 contains 13 residues. As DNA, the CDR3 is TGTGCCAGCAGTGGTCGAGTGAACACTGAAGCTTTCTTT. This encodes CASSGRVNTEAFF.

This chain joins TRBV7-2 and TRBJ1-5; maybe TRBD1 (5 bases). The CDR3 consists of 14 residues. V was cut by 1 base and J by 4 bases, with 8 bases left in between. CDR1 is SGHTA and CDR2 is FQGNSA in the germline V gene. In DNA form, the CDR3 reads TGTGCCAGCAGCTTAGGCCGGGGGAATCAGCCCCAGCATTTT. Its protein product is CASSLGRGNQPQHF.

The chain links TRBV21-1 to TRBJ1-3. TRBV21-1 is described as a pseudogene. The CDR3 has 17 residues. The CDR3 DNA reads TGTGCCAGCAGCAAAGACGGGGGGCTCATCTCTGGAAACACCATATATTTT. Encoded protein: CASSKDGGLISGNTIYF.

The chain carries TRBV7-2 and TRBJ1-2; 7 bases are a match to TRBD1. The CDR3 totals 14 residues. Germline trimming cut 3 bases from V and 4 bases from J; bases unmatched to any gene: 5. CDR1 is SGHTA, CDR2 FQGNSA, per germline. The CDR3 region has the DNA TGTGCCAGCAGCTTTGAGACAGGGCCCTATGGCTACACCTTC. It codes for CASSFETGPYGYTF.

This chain uses TRBV27 with TRBJ2-6, with TRBD1 as a possible D gene (6 bases). Trimming shortened V by 5 bases and J by 4 bases, and 27 bases separated the two germline ends. CDR1 is MNHEY and CDR2 is SMNVEV in the germline V gene (reference sequence). The length of the CDR3 is 20 residues. The CDR3 is CASSPHAPGHHLRGANVLTF. DNA of the CDR3: TGTGCCAGCAGTCCACATGCCCCGGGACACCACCTCCGGGGGGCCAACGTCCTGACTTTC.

The chain has TRBV6-6 and TRBJ1-2; TRBD1 matches 9 bases. Germline trimming cut 4 bases from V and 6 bases from J; bases unmatched to any gene: 3. The CDR3 totals 13 residues. Germline-derived CDR1 and CDR2 are MNHNY and SVGAGI (reference sequence). DNA for the CDR3: TGTGCCAGCAGTTTTACAGGGGGCGATGGCTACACCTTC. It is translated as CASSFTGGDGYTF.

The chain joins TRBV18 to TRBJ2-2; 7 nucleotides match TRBD1. Trimming removed 4 bases from V and 1 base from J; junction bases left unmatched: 0. Germline V lookup: CDR1 KGHSH, CDR2 LQKENI. The CDR3 is made up of 14 amino acids. The CDR3 region has the DNA TGTGCCAGCTCACGGACAGGGAACACCGGGGAGCTGTTTTTT. This gives the protein CASSRTGNTGELFF.

This clone was counted only a few times. The chain uses TRBV6-5 and TRBJ1-2; D remains unclear. The CDR3 length is 15 residues. V was clipped by 2 bases and J by 4 bases, with 14 bases between them. The germline CDR1 and CDR2 sequences are MNHEY and SVGAGI. Here the CDR3 reads CASSYGGGPVYGYTF. The CDR3 nucleotides read TGTGCCAGCAGTTACGGAGGTGGGCCGGTCTATGGCTACACCTTC.

The chain couples TRBV5-8 to TRBJ2-1; the match to TRBD2 covers 15 bases. The CDR3 length is 15 residues. Germline V lookup: CDR1 SGHTS, CDR2 YDEGEE. V was pared by 1 base and J by 9 bases, with 2 bases of the junction left unmatched. The CDR3 loop is CASSLRGLAGGEQFF. The CDR3 nucleotides are TGTGCCAGCAGCTTGAGGGGACTAGCGGGAGGTGAGCAGTTCTTC.

The chain links TRBV7-9 to TRBJ2-7, with TRBD2 matching 10 bases. Germline V gene data show CDR1 as SEHNR and CDR2 as FQNEAQ (reference sequence). There are 16 residues in the CDR3. V lost 5 bases to trimming and J lost 3 bases; unmatched junction nucleotides: 10. CDR3 region: CASSPRASGSIYEQYF. In DNA form, the CDR3 reads TGTGCCAGCAGCCCCCGGGCTAGCGGGAGTATCTACGAGCAGTACTTC.

The J gene is TRBJ2-2, the V gene TRBV2; 8 bases align to TRBD2. Unmatched junction bases numbered 7, after V lost 3 bases and J lost 7 bases. Germline values: CDR1 SNHLY, CDR2 FYNNEI. This CDR3 has 15 residues. The CDR3 is CASSDGRAEIGELFF. The CDR3 nucleotides are TGTGCCAGCAGTGACGGGAGGGCCGAAATCGGGGAGCTGTTTTTT.

In this sample, this clone turned up a few times. The rearrangement uses TRBV19 and TRBJ1-3; D ambiguous. Trimming shortened V by 3 bases and J by 0 bases, and 15 bases separated the two germline ends. The CDR3 is made up of 17 amino acids. CDR1 LNHDA and CDR2 SQIVND come from the germline V gene (reference sequence). CDR3 DNA sequence: TGTGCCAGTAGTATGTCATCGCCGGGGTCCTCTGGAAACACCATATATTTT. Protein sequence: CASSMSSPGSSGNTIYF. Together with reference TRBV19 and TRBJ1-3, the CDR3 gives the full variable domain: DGGITQSPKYLFRKEGQNVTLSCEQNLNHDAMYWYRQDPGQGLRLIYYSQIVNDFQKGDIAEGYSVSREKKESFPLTVTSAQKNPTAFYLCASSMSSPGSSGNTIYFGEGSWLTVV.

This chain joins TRBV11-2 and TRBJ2-7; TRBD2 agrees at 8 bases. The germline CDR1 and CDR2 sequences are SGHAT and FQNNGV. V lost 0 bases, J lost 6 bases, and 1 base stayed unmatched. This CDR3 has 13 amino acids. This CDR3 is CASSLEGLGEQYF. The CDR3 DNA reads TGTGCCAGCAGCTTAGAGGGACTAGGCGAGCAGTACTTC.